The 3 T cell receptor beta chains reported below all come from one sample, sequenced in a study of cytomegalovirus exposure and HLA in healthy donors. Here immunoSEQ multiplex PCR was the method, and the copy in TCRdb shows in-frame clones only, minus some. The sample holds around 160,000 clones, roughly 91% seen once. The sequencing input was PBMCs. These receptors all come from a man younger than 30 in good health and CMV-seronegative.

The chain couples TRBV2 to TRBJ1-4; 8 bases map to TRBD1. The J segment lost 0 bases and the V segment lost 4 bases, leaving 16 bases of the junction unmatched. The CDR3 totals 20 residues. Germline CDR1 SNHLY, CDR2 FYNNEI. CDR3 sequence (DNA): TGTGCCAGCAGTGGACGGGACCGACAGGGGAAAGGACCAACTAATGAAAAACTGTTTTTT. Its translation: CASSGRDRQGKGPTNEKLFF.

This chain connects TRBV4-1 to TRBJ2-2, with 10 bases that match TRBD2. The CDR3 totals 18 residues. Germline loops: CDR1 MGHRA, CDR2 YSYEKL. The V segment lost 1 base and the J segment 2 bases; nucleotides outside the gene matches: 7. DNA of the CDR3: TGCGCCAGCAGCCAAGCTCTAGCGGGGGACTCTAACACCGGGGAGCTGTTTTTT. Protein: CASSQALAGDSNTGELFF.

This clone came up many times. The V call is TRBV2, the J call TRBJ2-3; tentatively, D is TRBD1 (5 bases). Germline V lookup: CDR1 SNHLY, CDR2 FYNNEI. The CDR3 is made up of 15 amino acids. The V end was cut by 3 bases, the J end by 2 bases, with 12 bases between. The CDR3 DNA sequence: TGTGCCAGCAGTGATATGGCAGGGATCACAGATACGCAGTATTTT. It yields the protein CASSDMAGITDTQYF.